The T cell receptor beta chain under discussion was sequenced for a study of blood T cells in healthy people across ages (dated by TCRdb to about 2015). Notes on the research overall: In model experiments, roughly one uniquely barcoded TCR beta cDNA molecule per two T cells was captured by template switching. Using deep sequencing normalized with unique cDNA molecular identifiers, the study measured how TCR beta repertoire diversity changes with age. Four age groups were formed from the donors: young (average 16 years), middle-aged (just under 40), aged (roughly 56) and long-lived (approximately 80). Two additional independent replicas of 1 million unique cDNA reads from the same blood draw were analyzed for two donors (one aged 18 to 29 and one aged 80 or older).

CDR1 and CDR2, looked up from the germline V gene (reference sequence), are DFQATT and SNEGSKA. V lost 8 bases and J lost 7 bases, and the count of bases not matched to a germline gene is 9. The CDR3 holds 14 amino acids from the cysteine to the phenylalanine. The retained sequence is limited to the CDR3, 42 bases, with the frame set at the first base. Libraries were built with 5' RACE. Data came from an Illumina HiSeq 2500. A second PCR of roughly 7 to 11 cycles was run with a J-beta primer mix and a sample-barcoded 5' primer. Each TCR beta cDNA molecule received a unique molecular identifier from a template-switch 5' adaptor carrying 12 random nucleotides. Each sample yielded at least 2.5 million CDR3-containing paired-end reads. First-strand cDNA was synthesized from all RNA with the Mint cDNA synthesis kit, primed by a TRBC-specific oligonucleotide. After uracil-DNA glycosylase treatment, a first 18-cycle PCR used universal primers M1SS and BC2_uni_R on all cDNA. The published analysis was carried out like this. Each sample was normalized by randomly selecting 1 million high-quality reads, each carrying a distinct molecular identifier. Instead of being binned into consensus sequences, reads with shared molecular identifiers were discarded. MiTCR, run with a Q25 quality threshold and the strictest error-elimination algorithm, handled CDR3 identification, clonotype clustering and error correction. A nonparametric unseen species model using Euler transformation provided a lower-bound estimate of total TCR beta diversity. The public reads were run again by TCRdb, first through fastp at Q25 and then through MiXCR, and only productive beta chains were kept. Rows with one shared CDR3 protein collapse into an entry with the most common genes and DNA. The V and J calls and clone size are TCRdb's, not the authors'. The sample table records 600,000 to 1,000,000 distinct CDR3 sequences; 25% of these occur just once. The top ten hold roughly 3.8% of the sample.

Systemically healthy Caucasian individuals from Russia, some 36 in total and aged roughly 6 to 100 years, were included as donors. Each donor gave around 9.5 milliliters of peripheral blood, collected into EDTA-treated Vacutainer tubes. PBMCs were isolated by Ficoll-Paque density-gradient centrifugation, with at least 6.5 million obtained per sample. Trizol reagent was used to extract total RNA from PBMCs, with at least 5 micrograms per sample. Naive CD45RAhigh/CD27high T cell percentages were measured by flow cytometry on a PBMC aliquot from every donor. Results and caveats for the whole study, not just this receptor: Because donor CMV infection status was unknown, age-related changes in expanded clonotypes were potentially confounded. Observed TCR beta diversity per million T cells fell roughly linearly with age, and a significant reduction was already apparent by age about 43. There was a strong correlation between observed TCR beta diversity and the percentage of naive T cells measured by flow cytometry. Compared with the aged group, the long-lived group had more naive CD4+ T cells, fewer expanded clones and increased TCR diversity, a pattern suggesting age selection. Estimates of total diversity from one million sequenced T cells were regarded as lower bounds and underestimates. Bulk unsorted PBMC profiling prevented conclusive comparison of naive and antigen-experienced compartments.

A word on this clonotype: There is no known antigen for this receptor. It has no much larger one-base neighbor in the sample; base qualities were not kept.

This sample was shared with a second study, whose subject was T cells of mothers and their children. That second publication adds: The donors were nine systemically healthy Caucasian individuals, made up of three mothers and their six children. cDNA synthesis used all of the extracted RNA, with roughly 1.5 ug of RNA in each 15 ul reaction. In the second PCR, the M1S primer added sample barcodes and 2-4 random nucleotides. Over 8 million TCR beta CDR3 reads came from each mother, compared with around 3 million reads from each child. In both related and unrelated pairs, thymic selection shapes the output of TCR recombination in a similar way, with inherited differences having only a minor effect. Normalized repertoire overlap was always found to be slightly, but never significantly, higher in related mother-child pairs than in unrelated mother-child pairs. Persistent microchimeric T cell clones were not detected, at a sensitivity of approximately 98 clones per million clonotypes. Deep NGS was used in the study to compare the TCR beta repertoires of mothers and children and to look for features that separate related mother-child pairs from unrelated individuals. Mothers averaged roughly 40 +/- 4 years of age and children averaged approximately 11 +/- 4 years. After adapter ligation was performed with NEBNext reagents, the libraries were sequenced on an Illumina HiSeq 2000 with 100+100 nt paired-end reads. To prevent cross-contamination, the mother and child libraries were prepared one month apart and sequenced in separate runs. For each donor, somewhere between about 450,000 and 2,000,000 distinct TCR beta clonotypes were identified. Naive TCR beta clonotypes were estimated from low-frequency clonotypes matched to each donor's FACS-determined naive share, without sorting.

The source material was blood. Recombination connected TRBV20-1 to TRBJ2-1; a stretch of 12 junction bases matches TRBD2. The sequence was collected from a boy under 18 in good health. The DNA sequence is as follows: TGCAGTCGACCGTCGACTAGCGGGAGTAATGAGCAGTTCTTC. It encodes CSRPSTSGSNEQFF.